Sequencing of this TCR beta chain was carried out in a study of cytomegalovirus exposure and HLA in healthy donors. Study-wide points: A few of the chains that were CMV-associated were confirmed in vitro to be specific for CMV antigens.

This clone was seen a handful of times. Its target is not known. The PCR had 60 Vbeta and 13 Jbeta primers. Measured with immunoSEQ multiplex PCR; TCRdb has only the in-frame clones, and not every one. The sample lists approximately 70,000 clones; more than 70% were seen once. This TCR was recovered from a man in his forties in good health and CMV-seronegative. The sample comprised PBMCs.

The CDR3 DNA is TGTGCCAGCGGTGGACAGGGGGAGACTGGGGCCAACGTCCTGACTTTC. Encoded protein: CASGGQGETGANVLTF. The chain combines TRBV6-1 with TRBJ2-6; TRBD1 matches 10 bases. CDR3 length: 16 residues. V was pared by 8 bases and J by 2 bases, with 6 bases of the junction left unmatched. Per the germline V gene, CDR1 is MNHNS and CDR2 is SASEGT.